This T cell receptor beta chain was documented in a study of blood T cell repertoires in COVID-19. Clones were read by immunoSEQ multiplex PCR, and TCRdb kept only the in-frame ones, dropping some. The profile shows roughly 200,000 clones, around nine tenths of them singletons. The V gene's germline CDR1 is GTSNPN and CDR2 SVGIG (reference sequence). This CDR3 is built from 15 residues. J was trimmed by 2 bases and V by 2 bases; bases with no gene match: 9. The V gene is TRBV30, the J gene TRBJ2-7; 7 bases fit TRBD2. What was sequenced was peripheral blood. This clonotype was obtained from a woman between 40 and 55 years old who had recovered from COVID-19. In DNA form, the CDR3 reads TGTGCCTGGAGTTTGTCACGCGGGAGCGCCTACGAGCAGTACTTC. Translating gives CAWSLSRGSAYEQYF.